This is a list of T cell receptor beta chains from one sample in a study of blood T cell repertoires in COVID-19. Profiled with immunoSEQ multiplex PCR; TCRdb holds only in-frame clones, not every one. The sample holds around 160,000 clones, roughly 80% seen once. The sample taken for sequencing was PBMCs or T cells enriched from blood (not recorded which). Source of these receptors: a woman aged 55-69 years who had recovered from COVID-19. Each CDR3 is given without its conserved first and last residue.

v_call,cdr3_aa
TRBV9,ASSVLSGGDNEQF
TRBV10-3,AIRDPGYVYEQY
TRBV2,ASSGDRPSWETQY
TRBV18,ASSETGSYEQY
TRBV13,ASSGPGLGTEAF
TRBV4-1,ASSQEIERYNSPLH
TRBV4-2,ASSPGQGGGETQY
TRBV29-1,SVEVGEGGYT
TRBV2,ASSKDRVIAAIY
TRBV4-1,ASSPYGLAQETQY
TRBV5-5,ASSLGGVIYNSPLH
TRBV12-3/TRBV12-4,ASTMTQGTEAF